The present T cell receptor beta chain was sequenced within a study of cytomegalovirus exposure and HLA in healthy donors. Study-wide results and limits: Reportedly, TCR beta sequences accurately predicted HLA-A and HLA-B alleles in most subjects.

This clone was counted a few times. Its specificity is unknown. The CDR3 totals 17 residues. The trim removed 4 bases at V and 3 bases at J, leaving 12 bases unmatched. Germline V lookup: CDR1 SGHAT, CDR2 FQNNGV. 13 Jbeta primers and 60 Vbeta primers were used for the PCR. Sequenced by immunoSEQ multiplex PCR; TCRdb stores in-frame clones only, minus some. The sample holds 100,000 or so clones, 70% to 80% seen once. Healthy bone marrow donors formed the donor group. The V and J genes are TRBV11-2 and TRBJ2-1, with TRBD1 matching over 7 bases. The specimen sequenced was PBMCs. The sequence came from a middle-aged man in good health and CMV-seropositive. The DNA of the CDR3 is TGTGCCAGCAGCTCCCTAGGTGGGGCAGGGGGCTACAATGAGCAGTTCTTC. Translation gives CASSSLGGAGGYNEQFF.